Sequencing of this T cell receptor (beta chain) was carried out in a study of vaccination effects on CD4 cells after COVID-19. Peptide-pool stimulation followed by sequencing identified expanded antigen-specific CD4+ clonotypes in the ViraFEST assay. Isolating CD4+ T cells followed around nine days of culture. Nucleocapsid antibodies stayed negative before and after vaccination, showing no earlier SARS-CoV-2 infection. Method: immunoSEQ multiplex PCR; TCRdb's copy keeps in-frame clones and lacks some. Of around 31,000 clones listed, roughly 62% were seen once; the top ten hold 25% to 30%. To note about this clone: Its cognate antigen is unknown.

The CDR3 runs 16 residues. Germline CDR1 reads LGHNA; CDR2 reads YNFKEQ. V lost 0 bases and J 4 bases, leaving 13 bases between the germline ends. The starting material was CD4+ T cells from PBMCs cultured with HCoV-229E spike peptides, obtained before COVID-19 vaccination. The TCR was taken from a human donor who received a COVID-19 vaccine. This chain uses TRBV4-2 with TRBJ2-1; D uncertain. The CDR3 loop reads CASSQEVRLGYNEQFF. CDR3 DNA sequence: TGTGCCAGCAGCCAAGAGGTGAGACTGGGTTACAATGAGCAGTTCTTC.